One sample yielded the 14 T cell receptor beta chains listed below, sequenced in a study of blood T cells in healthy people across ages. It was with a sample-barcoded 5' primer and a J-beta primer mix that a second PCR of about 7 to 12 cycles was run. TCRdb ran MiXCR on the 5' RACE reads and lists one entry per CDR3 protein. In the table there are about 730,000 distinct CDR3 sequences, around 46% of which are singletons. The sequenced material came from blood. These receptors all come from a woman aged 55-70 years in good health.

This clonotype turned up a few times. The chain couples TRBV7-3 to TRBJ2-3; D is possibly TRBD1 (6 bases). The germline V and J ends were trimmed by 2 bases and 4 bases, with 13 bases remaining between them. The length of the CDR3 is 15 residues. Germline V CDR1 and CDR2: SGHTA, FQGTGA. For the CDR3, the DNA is TGTGCCAGCAGCTTAGTATCAGGGGTGGCAGATACGCAGTATTTT. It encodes CASSLVSGVADTQYF.

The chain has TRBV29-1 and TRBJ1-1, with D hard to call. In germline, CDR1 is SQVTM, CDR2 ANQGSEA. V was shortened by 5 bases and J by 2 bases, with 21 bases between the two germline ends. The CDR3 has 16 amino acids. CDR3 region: CSVPGFVGIGNTEAFF. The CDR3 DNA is TGCAGCGTTCCGGGGTTCGTGGGGATCGGTAACACTGAAGCTTTCTTT. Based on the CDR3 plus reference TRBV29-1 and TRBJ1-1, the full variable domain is SAVISQKPSRDICQRGTSLTIQCQVDSQVTMMFWYRQQPGQSLTLIATANQGSEATYESGFVIDKFPISRPNLTFSTLTVSNMSPEDSSIYLCSVPGFVGIGNTEAFFGQGTRLTVV.

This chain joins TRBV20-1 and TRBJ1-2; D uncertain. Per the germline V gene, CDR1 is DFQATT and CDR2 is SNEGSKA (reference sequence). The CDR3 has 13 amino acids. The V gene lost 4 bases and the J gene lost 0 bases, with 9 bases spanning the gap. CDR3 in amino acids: CSAIGQTNYGYTF. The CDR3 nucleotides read TGCAGTGCTATCGGTCAGACTAACTATGGCTACACCTTC.

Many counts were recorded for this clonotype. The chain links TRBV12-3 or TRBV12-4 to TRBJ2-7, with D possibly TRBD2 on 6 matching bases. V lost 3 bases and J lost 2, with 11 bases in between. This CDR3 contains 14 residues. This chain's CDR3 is CASSFSGRTYEQYF. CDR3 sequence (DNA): TGTGCCAGCAGTTTTAGCGGCCGAACCTACGAGCAGTACTTC.

This chain's CDR3 is CASSPMDRGGADTQYF. In nucleotides, the CDR3 is TGTGCCAGCAGTCCCATGGACAGGGGTGGCGCAGATACGCAGTATTTT. The chain links TRBV27 to TRBJ2-3, with 9 bases matching TRBD1. CDR1 is MNHEY and CDR2 is SMNVEV in the germline V gene (reference sequence). J gave up 4 bases and V 5 bases, and 10 bases lay outside the gene matches. The CDR3 has 16 amino acids.

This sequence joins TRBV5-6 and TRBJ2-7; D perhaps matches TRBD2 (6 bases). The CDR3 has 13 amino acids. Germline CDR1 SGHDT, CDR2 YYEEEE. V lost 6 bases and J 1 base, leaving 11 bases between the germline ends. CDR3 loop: CASTLTRSYEQYF. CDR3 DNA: TGTGCCAGCACCCTGACTAGGTCCTACGAGCAGTACTTC. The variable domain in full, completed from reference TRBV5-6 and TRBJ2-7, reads DAGVTQSPTHLIKTRGQQVTLRCSPKSGHDTVSWYQQALGQGPQFIFQYYEEEERQRGNFPDRFSGHQFPNYSSELNVNALLLGDSALYLCASTLTRSYEQYFGPGTRLTVT.

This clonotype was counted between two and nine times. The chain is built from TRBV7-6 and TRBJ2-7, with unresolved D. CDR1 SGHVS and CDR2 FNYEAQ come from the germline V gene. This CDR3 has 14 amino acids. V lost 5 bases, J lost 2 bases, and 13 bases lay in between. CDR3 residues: CASSVSPRTYEQYF. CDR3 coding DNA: TGTGCCAGCAGCGTGAGCCCCAGGACCTACGAGCAGTACTTC.

The CDR3 DNA reads as TGCAGTGCAACGGGACTAGCGGGAAACTCCTACGAGCAGTACTTC. Translating it yields CSATGLAGNSYEQYF. The V and J genes are TRBV20-1 and TRBJ2-7, with TRBD2 identical over 13 bases. The junction had 5 bases not matched to a gene; V was cut back by 6 bases and J by 0 bases. Germline CDR1 is DFQATT and CDR2 is SNEGSKA (reference sequence). The CDR3 has 15 amino acids.

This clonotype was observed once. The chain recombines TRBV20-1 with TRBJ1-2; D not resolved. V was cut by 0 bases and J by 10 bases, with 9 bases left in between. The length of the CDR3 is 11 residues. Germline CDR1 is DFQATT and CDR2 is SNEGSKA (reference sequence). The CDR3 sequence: CSARDRSDYTF. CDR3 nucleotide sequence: TGCAGTGCTAGAGACCGCAGTGACTACACCTTC.

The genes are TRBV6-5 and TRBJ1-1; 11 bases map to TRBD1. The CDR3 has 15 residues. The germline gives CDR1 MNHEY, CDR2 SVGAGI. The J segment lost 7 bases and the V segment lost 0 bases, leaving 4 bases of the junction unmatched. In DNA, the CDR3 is TGTGCCAGCAGTTACTCCCGGACAGGGGGCCATGAAGCTTTCTTT. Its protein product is CASSYSRTGGHEAFF.

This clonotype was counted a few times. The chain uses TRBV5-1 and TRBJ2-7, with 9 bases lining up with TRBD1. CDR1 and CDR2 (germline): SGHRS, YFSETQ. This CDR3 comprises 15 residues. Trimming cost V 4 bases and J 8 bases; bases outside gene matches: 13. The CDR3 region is CASSPSLGTGSKQYF. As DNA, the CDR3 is TGCGCCAGCAGCCCCAGTCTGGGGACAGGGTCCAAGCAGTACTTC.

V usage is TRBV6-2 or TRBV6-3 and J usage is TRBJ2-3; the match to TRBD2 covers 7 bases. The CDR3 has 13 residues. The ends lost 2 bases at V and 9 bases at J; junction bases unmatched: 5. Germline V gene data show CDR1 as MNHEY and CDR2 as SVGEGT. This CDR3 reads CASSYGERGTQYF. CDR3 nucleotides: TGTGCCAGCAGTTACGGGGAGCGGGGAACGCAGTATTTT.

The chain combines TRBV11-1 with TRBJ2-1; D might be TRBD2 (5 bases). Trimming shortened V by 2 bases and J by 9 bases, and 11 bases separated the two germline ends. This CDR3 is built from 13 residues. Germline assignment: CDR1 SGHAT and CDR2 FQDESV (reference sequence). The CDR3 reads CASSLRGVSEQFF. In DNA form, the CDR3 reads TGTGCCAGCAGCTTACGGGGTGTAAGTGAGCAGTTCTTC.

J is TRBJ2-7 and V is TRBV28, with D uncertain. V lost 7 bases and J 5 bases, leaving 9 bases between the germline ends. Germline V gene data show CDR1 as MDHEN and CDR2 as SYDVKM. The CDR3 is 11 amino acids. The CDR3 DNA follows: TGTGCCAGCACTGGTCCTCACGAGCAGTACTTC. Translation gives CASTGPHEQYF.